This TCR beta chain was profiled in a study of T cells in Graves' hyperthyroidism and ophthalmopathy. Notes on the study in general: Model predictions of ophthalmopathy came a median about 6.3 months before onset.

Amplification of TCR beta CDR3 regions was performed using RNA transcripts as template. The HTBI primer set drove a first-round RT-PCR of the TCR CDR3. Using its own MiXCR run on the multiplex PCR reads, TCRdb lists one record per CDR3 protein. The sample records around 250,000 distinct CDR3 sequences, about a sixth being singletons. In this sample, this clonotype turned up many times. Its antigen is not known. The source material was blood. This receptor was taken from a woman younger than 35 with Graves' ophthalmopathy.

The CDR3 region is CASSWDRTYEQYF. CDR3 DNA sequence: TGTGCCAGCAGCTGGGACAGGACTTACGAGCAGTACTTC. The J gene is TRBJ2-7, the V gene TRBV7-2, with 8 bases lining up with TRBD1. V lost 4 bases to trimming and J lost 4 bases; unmatched junction nucleotides: 3. The CDR3 runs to 13 residues. Germline V gene lookup returns CDR1 SGHTA and CDR2 FQGNSA.